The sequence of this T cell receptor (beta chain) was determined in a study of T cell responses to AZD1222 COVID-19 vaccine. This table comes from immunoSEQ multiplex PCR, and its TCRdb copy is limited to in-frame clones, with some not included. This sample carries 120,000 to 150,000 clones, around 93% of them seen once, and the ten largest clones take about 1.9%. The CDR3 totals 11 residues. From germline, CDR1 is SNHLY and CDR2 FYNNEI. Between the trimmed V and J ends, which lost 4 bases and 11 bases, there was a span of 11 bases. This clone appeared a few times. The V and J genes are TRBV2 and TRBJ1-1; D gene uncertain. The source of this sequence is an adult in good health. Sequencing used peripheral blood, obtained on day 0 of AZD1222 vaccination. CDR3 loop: CASSAFGGAFF. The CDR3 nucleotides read TGTGCCAGCAGTGCCTTTGGAGGGGCTTTCTTT.